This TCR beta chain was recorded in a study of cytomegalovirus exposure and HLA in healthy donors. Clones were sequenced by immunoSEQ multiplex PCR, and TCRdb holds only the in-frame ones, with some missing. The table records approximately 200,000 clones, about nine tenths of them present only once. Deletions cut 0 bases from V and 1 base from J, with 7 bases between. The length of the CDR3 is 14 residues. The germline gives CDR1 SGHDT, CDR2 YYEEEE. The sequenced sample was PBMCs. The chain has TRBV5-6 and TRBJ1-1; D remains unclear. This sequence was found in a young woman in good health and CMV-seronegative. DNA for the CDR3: TGTGCCAGCAGCTTGGTTCCGGGGAACACTGAAGCTTTCTTT. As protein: CASSLVPGNTEAFF.